This TCR beta chain emerged from a study of T cells in Graves' hyperthyroidism and ophthalmopathy. Study as a whole: Peripheral blood was collected at initial diagnosis, before any treatment.

RNA transcripts were the template for amplifying TCR beta CDR3 regions. HTBI primers were used for first-round RT-PCR of the TCR CDR3. TCRdb re-called the multiplex PCR reads with MiXCR, one entry per CDR3 protein. The sample includes 480,000 or so distinct CDR3 sequences, approximately 15% of them seen just once. As for this clonotype: Antigen: not known.

The CDR3 totals 13 residues. The ends were cut back, 3 bases at V and 6 bases at J, with 11 bases in the middle. Those patients with uncontrolled infection, other autoimmune disease, pregnancy or lactation were excluded. General study findings and limits: Ophthalmopathy stood apart from stable hyperthyroidism in a 13 V-J model. Most clonotypes expanded in the thyroid (above 0.001) were also present in blood.

This rearrangement joins TRBV12-3 or TRBV12-4 to TRBJ1-2; D is perhaps TRBD1 (6 bases). The source is a woman under 30 with Graves' hyperthyroidism. Sequenced input: blood. This CDR3 reads CASSFTGFNGYTF. The CDR3 DNA reads TGTGCCAGCAGTTTTACAGGGTTCAATGGCTACACCTTC.